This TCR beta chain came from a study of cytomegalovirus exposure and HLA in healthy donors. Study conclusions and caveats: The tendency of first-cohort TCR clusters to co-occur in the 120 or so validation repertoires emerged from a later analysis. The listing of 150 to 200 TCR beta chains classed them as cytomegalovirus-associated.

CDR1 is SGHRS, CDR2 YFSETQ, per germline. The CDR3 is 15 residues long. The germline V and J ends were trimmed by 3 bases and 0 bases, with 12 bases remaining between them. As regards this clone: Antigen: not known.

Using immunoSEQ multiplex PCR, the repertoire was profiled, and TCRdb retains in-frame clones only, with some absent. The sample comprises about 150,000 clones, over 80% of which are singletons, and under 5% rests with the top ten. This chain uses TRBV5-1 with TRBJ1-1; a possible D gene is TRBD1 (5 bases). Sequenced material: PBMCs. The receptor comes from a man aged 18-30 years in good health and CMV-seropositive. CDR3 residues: CASSSGAALNTEAFF. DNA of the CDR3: TGCGCCAGCAGCTCTGGGGCCGCCTTGAACACTGAAGCTTTCTTT.